The sequence of this TCR beta chain was determined in a study of cytomegalovirus exposure and HLA in healthy donors. A remark on this clone: Its antigen is not known.

PCR involved 60 Vbeta and 13 Jbeta primers. The repertoire was sequenced with immunoSEQ multiplex PCR; TCRdb's copy has only in-frame clones and lacks some. In the table there are around 88,000 clones, about four fifths of which are singletons. Study outcomes and limitations: In a later analysis, V- and J-gene trimming of beta chains associated with a DCLRE1C missense variant, replicated independently. What a later analysis showed was that several of the most significant clusters appeared linked to common viral pathogens. Presence/absence analyses rested on an assumption that sequencing depth was roughly uniform across donors.

Trimming removed 6 bases from V and 8 bases from J, with 13 bases in between. Germline CDR1 and CDR2: DFQATT and SNEGSKA (reference sequence). The CDR3 runs to 11 residues. Despite likely unrecorded immune exposures, the donors were nominally healthy at the time of sampling. The source is a woman between 40 and 55 years old in good health and CMV-seropositive. J is TRBJ1-2 and V is TRBV20-1; possibly TRBD1 for D (6 bases). The source material was PBMCs. The CDR3 reads CSAERTEGYTF. For the CDR3, the DNA is TGCAGTGCGGAAAGGACAGAAGGCTACACCTTC.